Described below is a single T cell receptor (beta chain) sequence and its context. What it binds is not known. Unique molecular identifiers were present on the cDNA, and a universal primer site came from template switching. One entry per CDR3 protein results from TCRdb running MiXCR on the 5' RACE reads. Of around 280,000 distinct CDR3 sequences listed, 8% to 9% are singletons. The source of the sample is a study of identical twins. General observations from the study: Within monozygotic twins, out-of-frame TCR alpha sharing was underestimated by the models.

CDR1 is SGHRS, CDR2 YFSETQ, per germline. There are 15 residues in the CDR3. Trimming took 5 bases from V and 0 from J, leaving 13 bases between them. The donors were all healthy and Caucasian. In addition, the sample was reused for a study of yellow fever vaccine responses in identical twins.

The sequence was collected from a woman under 30 in good health. The sequencing input was memory (CD45RO+) T cells sorted from blood. This rearrangement joins TRBV5-1 to TRBJ2-3; either TRBD1 or TRBD2 may fit D (6 bases each). This CDR3 is CASSWGATSTDTQYF. CDR3 in DNA: TGCGCCAGCAGTTGGGGGGCCACCAGCACAGATACGCAGTATTTT.